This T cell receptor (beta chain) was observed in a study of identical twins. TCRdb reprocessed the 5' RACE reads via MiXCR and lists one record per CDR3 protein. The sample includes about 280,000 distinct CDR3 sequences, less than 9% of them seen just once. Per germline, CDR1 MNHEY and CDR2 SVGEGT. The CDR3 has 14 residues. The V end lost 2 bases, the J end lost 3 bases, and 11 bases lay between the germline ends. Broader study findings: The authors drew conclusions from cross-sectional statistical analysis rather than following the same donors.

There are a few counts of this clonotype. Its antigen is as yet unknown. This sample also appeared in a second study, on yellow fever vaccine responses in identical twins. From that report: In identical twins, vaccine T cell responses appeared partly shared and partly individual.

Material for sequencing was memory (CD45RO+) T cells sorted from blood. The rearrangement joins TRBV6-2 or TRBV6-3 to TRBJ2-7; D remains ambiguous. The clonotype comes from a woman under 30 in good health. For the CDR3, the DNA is TGTGCCAGCAGTTACGACGAGACAAACTACGAGCAGTACTTC. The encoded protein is CASSYDETNYEQYF.